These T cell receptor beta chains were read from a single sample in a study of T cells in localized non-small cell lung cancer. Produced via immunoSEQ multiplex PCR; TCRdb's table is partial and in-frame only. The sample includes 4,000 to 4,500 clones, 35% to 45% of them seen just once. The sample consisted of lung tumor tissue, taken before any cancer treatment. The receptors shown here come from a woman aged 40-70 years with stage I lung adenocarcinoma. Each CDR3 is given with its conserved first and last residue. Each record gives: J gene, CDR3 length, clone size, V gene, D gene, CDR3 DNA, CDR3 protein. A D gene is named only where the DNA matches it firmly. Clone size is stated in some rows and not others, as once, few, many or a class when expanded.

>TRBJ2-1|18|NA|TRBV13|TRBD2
TGTGCCAGCAGTGTAGGTAGCGGGAGGGCGACCAGAAACCTTGAGCAGTTCTTC
CASSVGSGRATRNLEQFF
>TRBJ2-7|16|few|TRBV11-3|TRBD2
TGTGCCAGCAGCGACGGGCGACTAGCGGGTTCCTACGAGCAGTACTTC
CASSDGRLAGSYEQYF
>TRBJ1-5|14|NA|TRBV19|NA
TGTGCCAGTAGTTCACAGGGCGGGAATCAGCCCCAGCATTTT
CASSSQGGNQPQHF
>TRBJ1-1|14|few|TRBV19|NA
TGTGCCAGTAGTGCCCGGCAGGGAGAGACTGAAGCTTTCTTT
CASSARQGETEAFF
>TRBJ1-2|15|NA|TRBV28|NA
TGTGCCAGCAGAACAAACAGGGAAATAGAAGATGGCTACACCTTC
CASRTNREIEDGYTF
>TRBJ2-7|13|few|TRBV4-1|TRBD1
TGCGCCACCCCGGGACAGGTCTTTTACGAGCAGTACTTC
CATPGQVFYEQYF
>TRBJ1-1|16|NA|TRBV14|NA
TGTGCCAGCAGCCTAGAGTGGGGGGCTTCGAACACTGAAGCTTTCTTT
CASSLEWGASNTEAFF
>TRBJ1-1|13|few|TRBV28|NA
TGTGCCAGCAAAGGACAAATGAACACTGAAGCTTTCTTT
CASKGQMNTEAFF
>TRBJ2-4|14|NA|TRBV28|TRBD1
TGTGCCAGCAGTTTTAGGAACAGGGGGAACATTCAGTACTTC
CASSFRNRGNIQYF
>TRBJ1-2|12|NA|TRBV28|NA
TGTGCCAGCAGTCCGCTTAACTATGGCTACACCTTC
CASSPLNYGYTF
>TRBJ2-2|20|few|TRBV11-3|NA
TGTGCCAGCAGCTTGGCCGGTGGTTTAGTCTTACGGCAGATCACCGGGGAGCTGTTTTTT
CASSLAGGLVLRQITGELFF
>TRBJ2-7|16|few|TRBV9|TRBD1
TGTGCCAGCAGCGTTTCTTCCAAGGGGGCCGCCTACGAGCAGTACTTC
CASSVSSKGAAYEQYF
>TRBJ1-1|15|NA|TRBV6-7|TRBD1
TGTGCCAGCAGCCAAAGACCTAACAGGGGGCTTGGTGCTTTCTTT
CASSQRPNRGLGAFF
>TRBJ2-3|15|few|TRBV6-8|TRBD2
TGTGCCATCAGAATACTAGCGGGAGGGTTTGATACGCAGTATTTT
CAIRILAGGFDTQYF
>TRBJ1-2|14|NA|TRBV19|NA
TGTGCCAGTAGTATAGCCCCGATGTCTACTGGCTACACCTTC
CASSIAPMSTGYTF
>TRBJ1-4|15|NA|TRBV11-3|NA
TGTGCCAGCAGCCTACAACTGGGACGGAGTGAAAAACTGTTTTTT
CASSLQLGRSEKLFF
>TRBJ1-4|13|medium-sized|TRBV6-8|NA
TGTGCCAGCAGTGATGGTTGGGATGAGAAACTGTTTTTT
CASSDGWDEKLFF
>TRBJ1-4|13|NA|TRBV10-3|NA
TGTGCCATCAGTGAGTCTATCGGTTCAGAGGTGTTTTTT
CAISESIGSEVFF
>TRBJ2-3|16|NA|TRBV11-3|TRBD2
TGTGCCAGCAGCTCGCGACTAGCGGATCATACAGATACGCAGTATTTT
CASSSRLADHTDTQYF
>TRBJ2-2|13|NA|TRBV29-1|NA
TGCAGCGTTGGGTGGACGCAGGGCGGGGAGCTGTTTTTT
CSVGWTQGGELFF
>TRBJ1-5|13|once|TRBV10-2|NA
TGCGCCAGCAGTGACCCGGGGGATCAGCCCCAGCATTTT
CASSDPGDQPQHF
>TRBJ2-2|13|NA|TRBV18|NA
TGTGCCAGCTCACCAGGCGACACCGGGGAGCTGTTTTTT
CASSPGDTGELFF
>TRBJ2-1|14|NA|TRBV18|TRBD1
TGTGCCAGCTCACAAACCGGACAGGACAATGAGCAGTTCTTC
CASSQTGQDNEQFF
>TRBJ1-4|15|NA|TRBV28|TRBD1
TGTGCCAGCAGTATCCCGACAGGGGGCGGTGAAAAACTGTTTTTT
CASSIPTGGGEKLFF
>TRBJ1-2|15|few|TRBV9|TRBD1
TGTGCCAGCAGCTTAACGGGACAGACTAACTATGGCTACACCTTC
CASSLTGQTNYGYTF
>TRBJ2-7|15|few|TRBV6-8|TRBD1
TGTGCCAGCACCGAACCGGGACAGGGGCCCCTTGAGCAGTACTTC
CASTEPGQGPLEQYF
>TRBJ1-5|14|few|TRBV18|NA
TGTGCCAGCTCACCTATGGGGGGGGCTCAGCCCCAGCATTTT
CASSPMGGAQPQHF
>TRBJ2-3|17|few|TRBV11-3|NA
TGTGCCAGCAGCTTGGAAGGCTGGGGCAGGATCACAGATACGCAGTATTTT
CASSLEGWGRITDTQYF
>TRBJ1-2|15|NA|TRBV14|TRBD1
TGTGCCAGCAGCCCCGTTAGACAGGGGTACTATGGCTACACCTTC
CASSPVRQGYYGYTF
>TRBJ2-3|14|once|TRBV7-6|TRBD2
TGTGCCAGCAGCCCTAGCGGGAGCGCAGATACGCAGTATTTT
CASSPSGSADTQYF